This entry features one T cell receptor beta chain sequence. The data were taken from a study of radiotherapy plus CTLA-4 blockade in lung cancer. Generated by immunoSEQ multiplex PCR, the TCRdb table keeps only in-frame clones and is missing some. The table has some 38,000 clones, about 70% seen once; the top ten hold about 8.1%. Trimming left V 3 bases short and J 5 bases short, with 14 bases between. CDR3 length: 15 amino acids. The V gene's germline CDR1 is KGHSH and CDR2 LQKENI. The source is a human donor with non-small cell lung cancer who had stable disease on radiotherapy plus ipilimumab. The material was peripheral blood, obtained from a patient treated with radiotherapy plus ipilimumab. The rearrangement uses TRBV18 and TRBJ1-5, with D maybe TRBD1 (6 bases). This chain's CDR3 is CASSPAPGADQPQHF. CDR3 nucleotides: TGTGCCAGCTCACCCGCCCCGGGGGCAGATCAGCCCCAGCATTTT.